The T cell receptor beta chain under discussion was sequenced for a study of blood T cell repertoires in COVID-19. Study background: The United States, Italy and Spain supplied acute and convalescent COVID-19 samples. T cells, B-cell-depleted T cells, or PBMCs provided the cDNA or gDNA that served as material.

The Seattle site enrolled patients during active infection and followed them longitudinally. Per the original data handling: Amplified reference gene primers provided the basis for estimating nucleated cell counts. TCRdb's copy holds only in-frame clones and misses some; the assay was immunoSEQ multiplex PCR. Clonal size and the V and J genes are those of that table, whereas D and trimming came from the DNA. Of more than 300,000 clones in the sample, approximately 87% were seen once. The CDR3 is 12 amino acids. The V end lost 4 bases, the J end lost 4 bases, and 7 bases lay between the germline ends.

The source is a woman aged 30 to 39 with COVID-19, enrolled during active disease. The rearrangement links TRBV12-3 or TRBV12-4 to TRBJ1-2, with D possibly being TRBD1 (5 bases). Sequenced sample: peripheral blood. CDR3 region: CASSSDSYGYTF. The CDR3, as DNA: TGTGCCAGCAGTTCTGACAGCTATGGCTACACCTTC.